The rows below give T cell receptor beta chains drawn from one sample of a study of blood T cells in healthy people across ages. TCRdb passed the 5' RACE reads through MiXCR, listing each CDR3 protein once. Among fewer than 700,000 distinct CDR3 sequences, around 38% were seen once, and the ten largest hold 25% to 30%. Sequencing was done on a sample of blood. Receptors originate from a man of 80 years or more in good health. Both conserved end residues are part of each CDR3. Fields, in order: J gene, D gene, V gene, clone size, CDR3 DNA, CDR3 protein. A D gene is named only where the DNA matches it firmly. Part of the rows lack a size; the others show once, few, many or a class for expanded clones.

TRBJ2-2,-,TRBV11-2,-,TGTGCCAGCAGTCGAGGTCCGATTAACACCGGGGAGCTGTTTTTT,CASSRGPINTGELFF
TRBJ2-1,-,TRBV4-3,-,TGCGCCAGCAGCCACCTACCCCTGGGACGTACTAATGAGCAGTTCTTC,CASSHLPLGRTNEQFF
TRBJ2-3,-,TRBV24-1,-,TGTGCCACCCGAGGGGGGTTCTGTGATACGCAGTATTTT,CATRGGFCDTQYF
TRBJ2-3,TRBD2,TRBV2,-,TGTGCCAGCAGGGGGGACTATGGCGCGCAGTATTTT,CASRGDYGAQYF
TRBJ2-7,-,TRBV2,few,TGTGCCAGCAGTGAAGGGCAGGGAGTTGGAGAGCAGTACTTC,CASSEGQGVGEQYF
TRBJ1-5,TRBD1,TRBV28,-,TGTGCCAGCAGTTTGACAGGGTCAATTCAGCCCCAGCATTTT,CASSLTGSIQPQHF
TRBJ2-1,-,TRBV20-1,few,TGCAGTGCTACGGACAGGGAGGGTGAGCAGTTCTTC,CSATDREGEQFF
TRBJ2-1,-,TRBV29-1,-,TGCAGCGTCCGAGGGGCTGGGCGGGGTTACGAGCAGTTCTTC,CSVRGAGRGYEQFF
TRBJ2-7,TRBD2,TRBV6-5,many,TGTGCCAGCAGTTACGGGACTAGCGGCTCCTACGAGCAGTACTTC,CASSYGTSGSYEQYF
TRBJ2-2,TRBD1,TRBV2,-,TGTGCCAGCAGTGGGTCAGGGGGTTTCACCGGGGAGCTGTTTTTT,CASSGSGGFTGELFF
TRBJ1-1,-,TRBV7-2,few,TGTGCCAGCAGCTTAGAAACCAGGGCCTACGAGGCTTTCTTT,CASSLETRAYEAFF
TRBJ2-7,-,TRBV15,few,TGTGCCACCAGCAGAGGAATAGCGGACAGCGAGCAGTACTTC,CATSRGIADSEQYF
TRBJ1-2,-,TRBV6-1,-,TGTGCCAGCAGGAGGACAGTCCTCGATGGCTACACCTTC,CASRRTVLDGYTF
TRBJ2-4,TRBD2,TRBV20-1,once,TGCAGTGCTAGAGTAGAGGTAGCGGGGGGCCTAGGCAAAAACATTCAGTACTTC,CSARVEVAGGLGKNIQYF
TRBJ2-7,-,TRBV27,many,TGTGCCAGCCGAAGTTTCATTGGGGGGCGGTCCTACGAGCAGTACTTC,CASRSFIGGRSYEQYF
TRBJ2-1,TRBD2,TRBV6-6,-,TGTGCCAGCAGTTACCCCGGGACTAGCGGAAACTACAATGAGCAGTTCTTC,CASSYPGTSGNYNEQFF
TRBJ2-5,-,TRBV25-1,-,TGTGCCAGCAGTGACTTATCCCGGATCCAAGAGACCCAGTACTTC,CASSDLSRIQETQYF
TRBJ1-5,TRBD1,TRBV29-1,many,TGCAGCGTTGGGACAGGGAATCAGCCCCAGCATTTT,CSVGTGNQPQHF
TRBJ2-7,-,TRBV12-3/TRBV12-4,-,TGTGCCAGCAGTCCGGGGACAGCCCTACGGGGGGCCCAGTACTTC,CASSPGTALRGAQYF
TRBJ2-2,TRBD2,TRBV6-2/TRBV6-3,-,TGTGCCAGCAGACTAGCGGGGGGCAACACCGGGGAGCTGTTTTTT,CASRLAGGNTGELFF
TRBJ2-3,TRBD2,TRBV20-1,-,TGCAGTGCTCAAGGACTAGCGGATGACACAGATACGCAGTATTTT,CSAQGLADDTDTQYF
TRBJ2-3,-,TRBV20-1,few,TGCAGTGCTCCGCGTCAGGTCACTGATACGCAGTATTTT,CSAPRQVTDTQYF
TRBJ2-7,-,TRBV11-3,-,TGTGCCAGCAGCTTAAGGACGGGCAACTACAATGAGCAGTACTTC,CASSLRTGNYNEQYF
TRBJ2-3,-,TRBV25-1,once,TGTGCCAGCAGTGAATTAGGGGAATCCGGTACGCAGTATTTT,CASSELGESGTQYF
TRBJ2-3,TRBD2,TRBV7-2,few,TGTGCCAGCAGCTTATTCTGGGAACTAGCGGGGGGGGATTTAGATACGCAGTATTTT,CASSLFWELAGGDLDTQYF
TRBJ2-3,TRBD2,TRBV6-5,-,TGTGCCAGCAAACCAGCGGGAGGGACAGATACGCAGTATTTT,CASKPAGGTDTQYF
TRBJ2-5,TRBD2,TRBV27,-,TGTGCCAGCAGCTCCCGGACTAGCGGGGGCTGGGAGACCCAGTACTTC,CASSSRTSGGWETQYF
TRBJ2-7,-,TRBV28,-,TGTGCCAGCACTGGGGGATCCTCCTACGAGCAGTACTTC,CASTGGSSYEQYF
TRBJ2-1,TRBD2,TRBV19,-,TGTGCCAGTAGAGTTAGCGGGAGGTACAATGAGCAGTTCTTC,CASRVSGRYNEQFF
TRBJ1-6,-,TRBV10-3,once,TGTGCCATCAGCTTTCGACCCACTAATTCACCCCTCCACTTT,CAISFRPTNSPLHF
TRBJ1-6,TRBD1,TRBV9,few,TGTGCCAGCAGCACACCCGGGACAGGGGGCAAATCACCCCTCCACTTT,CASSTPGTGGKSPLHF
TRBJ2-7,-,TRBV29-1,few,TGCAGCGTTGAAAAGGGTGAATACGAGCAGTACTTC,CSVEKGEYEQYF
TRBJ1-4,-,TRBV7-2,few,TGTGCCAGCTCGACGGGGGCGGGTGAAAAACTGTTTTTT,CASSTGAGEKLFF
TRBJ2-1,TRBD2,TRBV11-2,-,TGTGCCAGCAGCTCCAGTGACAGGGGACTAGCGGGAAGAAATGAGCAGTTCTTC,CASSSSDRGLAGRNEQFF
TRBJ2-5,-,TRBV7-2,many,TGTGCCAGCAGCTTAGTTGTGGGAATAGTGGAGACCCAGTACTTC,CASSLVVGIVETQYF
TRBJ2-3,TRBD2,TRBV29-1,-,TGCAGCGTGTTTAGCGGGGAAAGCACAGATACGCAGTATTTT,CSVFSGESTDTQYF
TRBJ2-1,-,TRBV11-3,many,TGTGCCAGCAGCTTAGTGCAGGGGTCGGATGAGCAGTTCTTC,CASSLVQGSDEQFF
TRBJ2-1,TRBD2,TRBV7-3,-,TGTGCCAGCAGCTCCGGGACTAGCGGGAGTGGGCAGTTCTTC,CASSSGTSGSGQFF
TRBJ2-3,TRBD2,TRBV20-1,-,TGCAGTGCGAAGGGACTAGCGGGAGGGATTACAGATACGCAGTATTTT,CSAKGLAGGITDTQYF
TRBJ2-5,-,TRBV6-6,many,TGTGCCAGCAGCTCCCCTGGGGAGTGGATGGGCCAGTACTTC,CASSSPGEWMGQYF
TRBJ1-6,-,TRBV20-1,few,TGCAGTGCTAGAGGGACTCCTAATTCACCCCTCCACTTT,CSARGTPNSPLHF
TRBJ1-6,-,TRBV4-3,-,TGCGCCAGCAGCCAAACGCCCAGGGGTTCACCCCTCCACTTT,CASSQTPRGSPLHF
TRBJ1-1,TRBD1,TRBV3-1,-,TGTGCCAGCAGCAGGAACTCAGGGGGCGCGGGAGTCGGTAACACTGAAGCTTTCTTT,CASSRNSGGAGVGNTEAFF
TRBJ2-5,-,TRBV7-2,few,TGTGCCAGCAGCCCCCCGGGACTCCCCCAAGAGACCCAGTACTTC,CASSPPGLPQETQYF
TRBJ2-7,-,TRBV6-1,once,TGTGCCAGCAGAACCTCCGTGGGACTCAGGGCCAACCCTTACGAGCAGTACTTC,CASRTSVGLRANPYEQYF
TRBJ2-7,-,TRBV7-2,many,TGTGCCAGCAGCTCTGGGACAAAAGCCTACGAGCAGTACTTC,CASSSGTKAYEQYF
TRBJ2-1,TRBD2,TRBV2,few,TGTGCCAGCAGGGGGGGGACTAGCGGTTACAATGAGCAGTTCTTC,CASRGGTSGYNEQFF
TRBJ2-3,TRBD2,TRBV7-2,few,TGTGCCAGCAGCCACAAGCGGGACGGGGGGGATACGCAGTATTTT,CASSHKRDGGDTQYF
TRBJ2-4,TRBD1,TRBV20-1,few,TGCAGTGCTAGAGATCAAGGACAGGGTGGGTCTCGGGGCATTCAGTACTTC,CSARDQGQGGSRGIQYF
TRBJ1-2,TRBD1,TRBV7-9,few,TGTGCCAGCAGCCGGGACAGGGTTGGGTATGGCTACACCTTC,CASSRDRVGYGYTF
TRBJ2-5,TRBD1,TRBV6-6,-,TGTGCCAGCAGTACACAAAGGACAGGGGGAGAGACCCAGTACTTC,CASSTQRTGGETQYF
TRBJ2-3,-,TRBV20-1,-,TGCAGTGCTAGGGACCGACAACTGTTCTCCGATACGCAGTATTTT,CSARDRQLFSDTQYF
TRBJ2-5,TRBD1,TRBV25-1,-,TGTGCCAGCAGCGAGGGGGACAGGGACCACAATGAGCAGTACTTC,CASSEGDRDHNEQYF
TRBJ2-5,TRBD1,TRBV7-8,-,TGTGCCAGCAGCCCTGTACAGGGGGGTCAAGAGACCCAGTACTTC,CASSPVQGGQETQYF
TRBJ2-5,TRBD2,TRBV29-1,many,TGCAGCGTTGCAGCGGGAGGGGAAGAGACCCAGTACTTC,CSVAAGGEETQYF
TRBJ2-7,TRBD2,TRBV20-1,-,TGCAGTGCTAGAGATCAAGCGGGGGACTCCTACGAGCAGTACTTC,CSARDQAGDSYEQYF
TRBJ2-1,-,TRBV4-2,-,TGTGCCAGCAGCCAAGTGGTAGAGTCCAATGAGCAGTTCTTC,CASSQVVESNEQFF
TRBJ2-7,-,TRBV6-2/TRBV6-3,few,TGTGCCAGCAGAGTTTTGGAGGTATCCTACGAGCAGTACTTC,CASRVLEVSYEQYF
TRBJ1-1,-,TRBV5-1,-,TGCGCCAGCAGCCCCGAGTTCAATGGGGAGGGCTTCGATGGAGCTTTCTTT,CASSPEFNGEGFDGAFF